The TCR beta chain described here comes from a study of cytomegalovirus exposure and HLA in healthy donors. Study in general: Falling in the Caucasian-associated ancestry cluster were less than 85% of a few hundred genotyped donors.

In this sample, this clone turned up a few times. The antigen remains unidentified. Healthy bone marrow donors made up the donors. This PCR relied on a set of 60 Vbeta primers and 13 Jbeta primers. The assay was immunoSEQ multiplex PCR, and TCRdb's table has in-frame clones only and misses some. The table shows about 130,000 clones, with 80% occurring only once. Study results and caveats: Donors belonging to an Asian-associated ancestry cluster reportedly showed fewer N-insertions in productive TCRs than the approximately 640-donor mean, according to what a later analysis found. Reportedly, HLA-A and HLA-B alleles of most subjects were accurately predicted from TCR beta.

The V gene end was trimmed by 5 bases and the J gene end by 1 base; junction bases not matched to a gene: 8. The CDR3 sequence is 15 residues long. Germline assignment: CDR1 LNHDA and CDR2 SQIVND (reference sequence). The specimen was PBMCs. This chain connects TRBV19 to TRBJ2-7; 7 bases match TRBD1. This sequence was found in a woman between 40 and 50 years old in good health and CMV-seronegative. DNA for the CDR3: TGTGCCAGTAGTTCAGGCAGGGGGAGATCCTACGAGCAGTACTTC. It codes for CASSSGRGRSYEQYF.